The 16 T cell receptor beta chains listed next were all sequenced from one sample in a study of shared clonotypes between healthy human individuals. TCRdb's copy holds only in-frame clones and misses some; the assay was immunoSEQ multiplex PCR. The sample has approximately 2,200,000 clones, 90% to 95% seen once. CD8 cells classed as naive were CD45RO-negative and positively selected for CCR7, excluding terminally differentiated effector memory CD45RA+ cells. The material sequenced was naive CD8+ T cells from PBMCs. Receptors were obtained from a young man in good health. Some clones in this sample may be carry-over from other donors' samples.

The chain is built from TRBV27 and TRBJ2-7, with TRBD1 matching 10 bases. The CDR3 consists of 16 residues. The V segment lost 3 bases and the J segment 0 bases; nucleotides outside the gene matches: 5. Germline values: CDR1 MNHEY, CDR2 SMNVEV (reference sequence). In DNA, the CDR3 is TGTGCCAGCAGTTTGATACGGGACAGGGGCTCCTACGAGCAGTACTTC. Translation gives CASSLIRDRGSYEQYF.

On this clone itself: This CDR3 is also generated by other DNA sequences in the sample. The gene calls are TRBV6-5 and TRBJ1-5, with unresolved D. The germline V and J ends were trimmed by 5 bases and 0 bases, with 8 bases remaining between them. Germline CDR1 reads MNHEY; CDR2 reads SVGAGI. This CDR3 has 14 residues. The CDR3, as DNA: TGTGCCAGCAGTCCCGCCTATAGCAATCAGCCCCAGCATTTT. Encoded protein: CASSPAYSNQPQHF.

V gene TRBV5-1 combines with J gene TRBJ2-7, with no clear D. This CDR3 region has 16 residues. The V gene's germline CDR1 is SGHRS and CDR2 YFSETQ. V lost 4 bases and J 0 bases, leaving 17 bases between the germline ends. This CDR3 is CASSPRTGFSSYEQYF. Here the CDR3 DNA reads TGCGCCAGCAGCCCCCGTACGGGCTTCTCCTCCTACGAGCAGTACTTC.

In this sample, this clone turned up once. This sequence joins TRBV27 and TRBJ2-7, with 9 bases aligning to TRBD1. This CDR3 is built from 15 residues. Per germline, CDR1 MNHEY and CDR2 SMNVEV (reference sequence). With V trimmed by 4 bases and J by 3 bases, 7 bases remained unmatched. The CDR3 loop is CASSSSGTGLYEQYF. In DNA form, the CDR3 reads TGTGCCAGCAGTTCCTCCGGGACAGGGCTCTACGAGCAGTACTTC.

This chain joins TRBV19 and TRBJ2-7; 8 positions agree with TRBD2. The length of the CDR3 is 13 residues. The junction had 7 bases not matched to a gene; V was cut back by 5 bases and J by 7 bases. Germline V CDR1 and CDR2: LNHDA, SQIVND (reference sequence). The CDR3 DNA follows: TGTGCCAGTAGTGGGCTAGCGGGCGGTGAGCAGTACTTC. Translation gives CASSGLAGGEQYF.

The V and J genes are TRBV28 and TRBJ2-1; no reliable D call. The CDR3 is 15 amino acids. Germline V lookup: CDR1 MDHEN, CDR2 SYDVKM. V gave up 6 bases and J gave up 3 bases, with 15 bases separating them. This CDR3 reads CASRPQGNGYNEQFF. The CDR3 DNA sequence: TGTGCCAGCAGACCCCAAGGTAACGGCTACAATGAGCAGTTCTTC.

The rearrangement joins TRBV7-3 to TRBJ2-7; D is undetermined. The ends were cut back, 3 bases at V and 3 bases at J, with 9 bases in the middle. Germline V gene data show CDR1 as SGHTA and CDR2 as FQGTGA. This CDR3 region has 13 residues. CDR3 coding DNA: TGTGCCAGCAGCTTGCTGGCGGACTACGAGCAGTACTTC. This translates into CASSLLADYEQYF.

The rearrangement joins TRBV9 to TRBJ1-4; D may be TRBD1 (5 bases). This CDR3 region has 18 residues. Germline assignment: CDR1 SGDLS and CDR2 YYNGEE. V lost 0 bases and J lost 6, with 21 bases in between. CDR3 protein: CASSVGPRDRLGHEKLFF. The CDR3 DNA is TGTGCCAGCAGCGTAGGCCCCCGGGACCGCCTGGGACATGAAAAACTGTTTTTT.

The chain uses TRBV19 and TRBJ1-2, with D uncertain. The length of the CDR3 is 16 residues. Trimming left V 0 bases short and J 0 bases short, with 11 bases between. Germline loops: CDR1 LNHDA, CDR2 SQIVND (reference sequence). CDR3 sequence reads: CASSIDREGTNYGYTF. CDR3 in DNA: TGTGCCAGTAGTATAGATCGCGAGGGAACTAACTATGGCTACACCTTC. The whole variable domain, filled in from reference TRBV19 and TRBJ1-2, reads DGGITQSPKYLFRKEGQNVTLSCEQNLNHDAMYWYRQDPGQGLRLIYYSQIVNDFQKGDIAEGYSVSREKKESFPLTVTSAQKNPTAFYLCASSIDREGTNYGYTFGSGTRLTVV.

The V and J genes are TRBV7-8 and TRBJ2-7; D possibly corresponds to TRBD2 (6 bases). Per germline, CDR1 SGHVS and CDR2 FQNEAQ. The CDR3 is made up of 13 amino acids. The V end was cut by 5 bases, the J end by 4 bases, with 12 bases between. CDR3 protein: CASSPSRGYEQYF. For the CDR3, the DNA is TGTGCCAGCAGCCCTTCGCGGGGTTACGAGCAGTACTTC.

This rearrangement joins TRBV6-5 to TRBJ1-4; D unresolved. This CDR3 contains 14 residues. Trimming left V 5 bases short and J 3 bases short, with 10 bases between. Germline-derived CDR1 and CDR2 are MNHEY and SVGAGI. CDR3: CASSEQEANEKLFF. The CDR3 DNA is TGTGCCAGCAGTGAACAAGAGGCTAATGAAAAACTGTTTTTT.

The chain joins TRBV27 to TRBJ2-7, with 7 bases fitting TRBD1. Germline CDR1 reads MNHEY; CDR2 reads SMNVEV (reference sequence). After removal of 3 bases from V and 0 bases from J, the junction contained 20 bases not matched to a gene. This CDR3 is 20 amino acids long. CDR3 amino acids: CASSLSGDSTRYSPSYEQYF. In nucleotides, the CDR3 is TGTGCCAGCAGTTTGTCCGGGGACAGTACCCGCTACTCTCCCTCCTACGAGCAGTACTTC.

This clone was recorded only once. The chain couples TRBV1 to TRBJ1-5. TRBV1 constitutes a pseudogene. This CDR3 is built from 15 residues. The CDR3 sequence: CTSSHKSGSNQPQHF. The CDR3 DNA sequence: TGCACCAGCAGCCACAAAAGCGGGAGCAATCAGCCCCAGCATTTT.

The V call is TRBV10-3, the J call TRBJ1-1; D might be TRBD1 (5 bases). The V gene's germline CDR1 is ENHRY and CDR2 SYGVKD. This CDR3 comprises 21 residues. The V and J ends lost 0 bases and 6 bases respectively, with 32 bases between them. The CDR3 DNA is TGTGCCATCAGTGAGTCAGGGGCAAGACCGAGTATAGGCCATACAGGAGCTGAAGCTTTCTTT. As protein: CAISESGARPSIGHTGAEAFF.

The rearrangement links TRBV28 to TRBJ2-3; D unresolved. Germline-derived CDR1 and CDR2 are MDHEN and SYDVKM. V lost 3 bases and J lost 2, with 6 bases in between. CDR3 length: 13 amino acids. The CDR3 reads CASSFSATDTQYF. The CDR3 DNA sequence: TGTGCCAGCAGTTTTTCCGCCACAGATACGCAGTATTTT.

The chain is built from TRBV9 and TRBJ2-1, with 12 bases matching TRBD2. CDR1 is SGDLS and CDR2 is YYNGEE in the germline V gene. V lost 1 base, J lost 7 bases, and 6 bases stayed unmatched. The CDR3 contains 16 residues. The CDR3 sequence is CASSVRLAGVINEQFF. The CDR3 nucleotides are TGTGCCAGCAGCGTAAGACTAGCGGGAGTGATTAATGAGCAGTTCTTC.